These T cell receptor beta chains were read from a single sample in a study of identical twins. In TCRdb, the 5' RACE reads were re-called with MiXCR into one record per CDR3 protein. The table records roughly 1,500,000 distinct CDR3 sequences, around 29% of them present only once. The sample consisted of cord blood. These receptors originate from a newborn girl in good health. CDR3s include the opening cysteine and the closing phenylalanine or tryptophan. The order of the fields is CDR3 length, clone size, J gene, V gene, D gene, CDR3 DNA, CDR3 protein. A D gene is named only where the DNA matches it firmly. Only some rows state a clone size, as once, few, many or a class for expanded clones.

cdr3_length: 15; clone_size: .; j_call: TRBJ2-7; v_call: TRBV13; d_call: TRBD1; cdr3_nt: TGTGCCAGCAGCCTCGGGACAGGGAGGTCCTACGAGCAGTACTTC; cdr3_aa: CASSLGTGRSYEQYF
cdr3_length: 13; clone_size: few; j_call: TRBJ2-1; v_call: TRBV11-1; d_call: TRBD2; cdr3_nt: TGTGCCAGCAGCAAACTAGCGGGCAATGAGCAGTTCTTC; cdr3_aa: CASSKLAGNEQFF
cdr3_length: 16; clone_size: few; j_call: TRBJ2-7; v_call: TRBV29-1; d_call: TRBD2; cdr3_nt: TGCATCGTGGCCGGGACTAGCGGGGCAAGCTCCTACGAGCAGTACTTC; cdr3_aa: CIVAGTSGASSYEQYF
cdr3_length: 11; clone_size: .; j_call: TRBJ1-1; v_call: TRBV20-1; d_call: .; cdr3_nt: TGCAGTGCTAGTAGGATCGGTGAAGCTTTCTTT; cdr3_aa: CSASRIGEAFF
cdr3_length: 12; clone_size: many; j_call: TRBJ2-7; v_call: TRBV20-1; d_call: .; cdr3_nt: TGCAGTGCTAGAGGCCGGCAGTACGAGCAGTACTTC; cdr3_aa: CSARGRQYEQYF
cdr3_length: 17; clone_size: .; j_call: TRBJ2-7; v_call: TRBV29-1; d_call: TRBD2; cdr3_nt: TGCAGCGTTGTACGGGGGGGACTAGCGGGGGTCAGGTCCGAGCAGTACTTC; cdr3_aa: CSVVRGGLAGVRSEQYF
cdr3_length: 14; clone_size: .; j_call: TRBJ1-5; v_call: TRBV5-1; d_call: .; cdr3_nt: TGCGCCAGCCGGACGGGCCTTAACGATCAGCCCCAGCATTTT; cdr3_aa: CASRTGLNDQPQHF
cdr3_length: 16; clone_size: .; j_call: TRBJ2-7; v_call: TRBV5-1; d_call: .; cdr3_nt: TGCGCCAGCAGCTTCCCAGGACGGGGCTCCTACAATGAGCAGTACTTC; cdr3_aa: CASSFPGRGSYNEQYF
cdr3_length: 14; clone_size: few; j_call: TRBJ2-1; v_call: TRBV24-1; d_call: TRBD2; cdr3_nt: TGTGCCACCAGTCGCGGGAGGGCCTTCAATGAGCAGTTCTTC; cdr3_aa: CATSRGRAFNEQFF
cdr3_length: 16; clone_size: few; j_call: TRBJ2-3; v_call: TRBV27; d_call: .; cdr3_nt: TGTGCCAGCAGTTTATCGACGGGGGGCCTCACAGATACGCAGTATTTT; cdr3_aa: CASSLSTGGLTDTQYF
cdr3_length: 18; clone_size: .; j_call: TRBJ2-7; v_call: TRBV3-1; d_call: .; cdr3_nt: TGTGCCAGCAGCCAAGTTAGGGCCCCAGGGGCGGTTACCTACGAGCAGTACTTC; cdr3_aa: CASSQVRAPGAVTYEQYF
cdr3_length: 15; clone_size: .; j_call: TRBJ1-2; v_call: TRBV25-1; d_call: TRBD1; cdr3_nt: TGTGCCAGCAGTGACACCGGGACAGGGGACTATGGCTACACCTTC; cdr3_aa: CASSDTGTGDYGYTF
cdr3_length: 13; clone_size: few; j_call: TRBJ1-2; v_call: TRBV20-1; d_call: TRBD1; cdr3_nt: TGCAGTGCTAGGGACAGGTTTCGCTATGGCTACACCTTC; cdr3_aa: CSARDRFRYGYTF
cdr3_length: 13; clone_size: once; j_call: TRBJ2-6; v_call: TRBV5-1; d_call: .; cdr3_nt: TGCGCCAGCAGCGCGCCTGGGGCCAACGTCCTGACTTTC; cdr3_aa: CASSAPGANVLTF
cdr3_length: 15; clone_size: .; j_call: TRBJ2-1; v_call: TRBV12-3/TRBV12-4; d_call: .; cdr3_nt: TGTGCCAGCAGTTTTGGGCGGATACCTTACAATGAGCAGTTCTTC; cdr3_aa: CASSFGRIPYNEQFF
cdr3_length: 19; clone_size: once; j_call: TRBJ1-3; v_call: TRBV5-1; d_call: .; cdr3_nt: TGCGCCAGCAGCTTCGGGCTACAGGGCCCCCGGAGAGCTGGAAACACCATATATTTT; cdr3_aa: CASSFGLQGPRRAGNTIYF
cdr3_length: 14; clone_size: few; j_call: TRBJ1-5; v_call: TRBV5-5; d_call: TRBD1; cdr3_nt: TGTGCCAGCAGTTGGACAGGGAGAGATCAGCCCCAGCATTTT; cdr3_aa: CASSWTGRDQPQHF
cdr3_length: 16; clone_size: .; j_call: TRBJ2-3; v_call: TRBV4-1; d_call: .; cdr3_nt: TGCGCCAGCAGCCAATTTACGGGCCTAGAGACAGATACGCAGTATTTT; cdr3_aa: CASSQFTGLETDTQYF
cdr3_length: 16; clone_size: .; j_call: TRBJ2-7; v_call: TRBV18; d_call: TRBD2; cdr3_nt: TGTGCCAGCTCACCAGGAGGGGAACGGGAGGCCTACGAGCAGTACTTC; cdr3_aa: CASSPGGEREAYEQYF
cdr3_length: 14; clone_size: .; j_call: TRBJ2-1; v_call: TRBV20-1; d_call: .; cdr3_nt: TGCAGTGCTGTGGAGGGAGCAGAGGCGGATGAGCAGTTCTTC; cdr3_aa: CSAVEGAEADEQFF
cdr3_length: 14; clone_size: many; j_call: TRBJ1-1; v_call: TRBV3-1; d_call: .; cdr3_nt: TGTGCCAGCAGCCAAGCCCCGATGAACACTGAAGCTTTCTTT; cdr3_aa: CASSQAPMNTEAFF
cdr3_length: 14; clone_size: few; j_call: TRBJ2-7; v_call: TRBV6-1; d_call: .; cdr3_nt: TGTGCCAGCAGTCGGGACGTGCTCTCCTACGAGCAGTACTTC; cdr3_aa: CASSRDVLSYEQYF
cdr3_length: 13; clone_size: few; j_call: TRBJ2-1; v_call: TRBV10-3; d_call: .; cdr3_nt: TGTGCCATCAGGGGATTTGAACAGAATGAGCAGTTCTTC; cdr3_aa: CAIRGFEQNEQFF
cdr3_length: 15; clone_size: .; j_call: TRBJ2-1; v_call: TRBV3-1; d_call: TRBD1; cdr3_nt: TGTGCCAGCAGCCAATTTGCAGGGGGCATGGATGAGCAGTTCTTC; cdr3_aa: CASSQFAGGMDEQFF
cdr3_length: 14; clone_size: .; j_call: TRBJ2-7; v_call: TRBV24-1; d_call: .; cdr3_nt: TGTGCCACCAGTGGGGCGGGATCGGACAATGAGCAGTACTTC; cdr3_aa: CATSGAGSDNEQYF
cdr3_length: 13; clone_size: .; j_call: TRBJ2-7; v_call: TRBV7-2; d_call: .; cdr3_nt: TGTGCCAGCAGCTACTTAGGGCACTACGAGCAGTACTTC; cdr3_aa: CASSYLGHYEQYF
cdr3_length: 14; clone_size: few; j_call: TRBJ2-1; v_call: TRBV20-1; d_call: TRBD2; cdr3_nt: TGCAGTGCTAGGCGCGGCGGGAGGACCGATGAGCAGTTCTTC; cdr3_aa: CSARRGGRTDEQFF
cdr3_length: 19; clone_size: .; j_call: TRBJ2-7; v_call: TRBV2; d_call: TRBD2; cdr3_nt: TGTGCCAGCAAACCCCCGGACGGACTAGCGGGGGCCCGTTACTACGAGCAGTACTTC; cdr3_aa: CASKPPDGLAGARYYEQYF